The clone carrying this T cell receptor beta chain was counted a few times. Its matching antigen is unknown. The sample originates from a study of response to subunit inactivated influenza vaccine. Findings and caveats of the study: Authors suggested few new T cells are recruited by each seasonal influenza vaccination.

TCRdb independently ran MiXCR on the RT-PCR reads; one entry per CDR3 protein. The table has 300,000 to 350,000 distinct CDR3 sequences, around 20% seen once. The material sequenced was PBMCs from blood, taken about 20 months after vaccination. This receptor was taken from a man aged 45 to 75 who received an inactivated influenza vaccine.

The CDR3: CSGSGNTDTQYF. The CDR3 DNA follows: TGCAGCGGGTCAGGAAACACAGATACGCAGTATTTT. This chain connects TRBV29-1 to TRBJ2-3; D remains ambiguous. The V end was cut by 7 bases, the J end by 2 bases, with 10 bases between. The germline V gene has CDR1 SQVTM and CDR2 ANQGSEA. The CDR3 totals 12 residues.